The 13 T cell receptor beta chains below come from one sample, sequenced in a study of cytomegalovirus exposure and HLA in healthy donors. With 60 Vbeta and 13 Jbeta primers, the PCR was carried out. The table came from immunoSEQ multiplex PCR; TCRdb's copy has only in-frame clones and leaves some out. Among some 160,000 clones listed, 65% to 85% were seen once. The sequenced material came from PBMCs. These receptors were taken from a male donor in good health and CMV-seropositive.

This clone was counted a few times. Sequence at one end of the junction differs from germline and may be a read error. V gene TRBV7-9 combines with J gene TRBJ1-5; TRBD1 is a possible D gene (6 bases). CDR1 is SEHNR, CDR2 FQNEAQ, per germline (reference sequence). This CDR3 has 18 residues. The CDR3 is CSSSLSNYRVSHNQPQHF. The CDR3 bases are TGTTCCAGCAGCTTGTCTAATTACAGGGTCTCCCACAATCAGCCCCAGCATTTT.

As DNA, the CDR3 is TGTGCCAGTAGTATCGGGACCGGGGGCAATGAGCAGTTCTTC. This sequence encodes CASSIGTGGNEQFF. V and J are TRBV19 and TRBJ2-1; D possibly corresponds to TRBD2 (6 bases). The germline V gene encodes CDR1 LNHDA and CDR2 SQIVND (reference sequence). Trimming shortened V by 3 bases and J by 6 bases, and 12 bases separated the two germline ends. The CDR3 length is 14 residues. Full variable domain (outside the CDR3, taken from reference TRBV19 and TRBJ2-1): DGGITQSPKYLFRKEGQNVTLSCEQNLNHDAMYWYRQDPGQGLRLIYYSQIVNDFQKGDIAEGYSVSREKKESFPLTVTSAQKNPTAFYLCASSIGTGGNEQFFGPGTRLTVL.

V usage is TRBV15 and J usage is TRBJ1-5; a weak D match, TRBD1 (5 bases). CDR1 and CDR2 (germline): LNHNV, YYDKDF (reference sequence). There are 16 residues in the CDR3. V was clipped by 1 base and J by 0 bases, with 10 bases between them. The CDR3, as DNA: TGTGCCACCAGCAGAGGAGACAGTTATAGCAATCAGCCCCAGCATTTT. Its protein product is CATSRGDSYSNQPQHF.

The V gene is TRBV5-4, the J gene TRBJ2-5; the D gene is possibly TRBD2 (6 bases). With 5 bases removed from V and 3 bases from J, the gap between germline ends came to 14 bases. This CDR3 region has 14 residues. Germline values: CDR1 SGHNT, CDR2 YYREEE (reference sequence). In nucleotides, the CDR3 is TGTGCCAGCAGTTTTGGTGGCGGGGAAGAGACCCAGTACTTC. Encoded protein: CASSFGGGEETQYF.

The gene calls are TRBV7-8 and TRBJ1-5, with TRBD1 matching 10 bases. The V segment lost 5 bases and the J segment 4 bases; nucleotides outside the gene matches: 5. The CDR3 sequence is 15 residues long. CDR1 and CDR2 (germline): SGHVS, FQNEAQ. CDR3 DNA: TGTGCCAGCAGCGTACCGGGACAGGGGAATCAGCCCCAGCATTTT. It codes for CASSVPGQGNQPQHF.

Only a few counts were recorded for this clone. Within the sample, other DNA sequences also encode this same CDR3. V is TRBV9 and J is TRBJ2-7, with D perhaps TRBD2 (5 bases). Trimming pared 3 bases from V and 4 bases from J, leaving 14 bases between. The germline CDR1 and CDR2 sequences are SGDLS and YYNGEE. The CDR3 totals 14 residues. In DNA, the CDR3 is TGTGCCAGCAGCGGAACCAGCGGAGATTACGAGCAGTACTTC. Protein sequence: CASSGTSGDYEQYF.

In this sample, this clone turned up once. The chain is built from TRBV6-1 and TRBJ1-5; D may be TRBD1 (5 bases). In germline, CDR1 is MNHNS, CDR2 SASEGT. V was shortened by 10 bases and J by 0 bases, with 10 bases between the two germline ends. This CDR3 is 13 amino acids long. The DNA for the CDR3 is TGTGCCACCGACAGAGTTAGCAATCAGCCCCAGCATTTT. It yields the protein CATDRVSNQPQHF.

This chain uses TRBV10-3 with TRBJ2-5; D not certain. V was cut by 5 bases and J by 4 bases, with 11 bases left in between. CDR3 size: 13 residues. Germline CDR1 and CDR2: ENHRY and SYGVKD. CDR3 sequence reads: CAISRVELETQYF. In DNA, the CDR3 is TGTGCCATCAGTCGAGTCGAATTAGAGACCCAGTACTTC.

This chain joins TRBV21-1 and TRBJ2-7; the table's D call of TRBD2 was not tested on the DNA. TRBV21-1 counts as a pseudogene. The CDR3 loop spans 16 amino acids. CDR3 amino acids: CASSTTTSGRAPEQYF. CDR3 in DNA: TGTGCCAGCAGCACGACAACTAGCGGGAGAGCCCCCGAGCAGTACTTC.

The rearrangement uses TRBV6-1 and TRBJ2-1; 9 bases map to TRBD2. CDR1 and CDR2 from the germline V gene are MNHNS and SASEGT. After removal of 3 bases from V and 13 bases from J, the junction contained 7 bases not matched to a gene. CDR3 length: 13 residues. CDR3 in amino acids: CASSEVLREGQFF. Here the CDR3 DNA reads TGTGCCAGCAGTGAGGTTTTGCGGGAGGGCCAGTTCTTC.

The V and J genes are TRBV6-5 and TRBJ1-3; a possible D gene is TRBD1 (5 bases). Trimming took off 4 bases at V and 7 bases at J, with 14 bases between the two ends. This CDR3 has 14 residues. CDR1 MNHEY and CDR2 SVGAGI come from the germline V gene. The CDR3 DNA is TGTGCCAGCAGTTCCTTGACAGCCTCCAACACCATATATTTT. It is translated as CASSSLTASNTIYF.

The V call is TRBV27, the J call TRBJ1-4; D gene unclear. Per germline, CDR1 MNHEY and CDR2 SMNVEV (reference sequence). V was clipped by 1 base and J by 0 bases, with 9 bases between them. The length of the CDR3 is 16 residues. DNA for the CDR3: TGTGCCAGCAGTTTATTATTCTCGTCAACTAATGAAAAACTGTTTTTT. Translating gives CASSLLFSSTNEKLFF.

A single count supports this clone. V usage is TRBV11-2 and J usage is TRBJ2-7; D may be TRBD2 (6 bases). The CDR3 sequence is 16 residues long. V lost 7 bases and J 0 bases, leaving 19 bases between the germline ends. Germline V gene sequence: CDR1 SGHAT, CDR2 FQNNGV. CDR3 nucleotides: TGTGCCAGCACCTTCGTGATGGGGGGATACTCCTACGAGCAGTACTTC. It translates to CASTFVMGGYSYEQYF.